Shown below are 31 T cell receptor beta chains from a single sample sequenced in a study of CD8 T cells in Susac syndrome (dated by TCRdb to about 2019). Receptor amplification or capture employed the immunoSEQ multiplex PCR assay. RNA was extracted using the RNeasy kit, and roughly 0.45 to 1 microgram was reverse transcribed with random hexamers. TCRdb reprocessing: public reads trimmed at Q25 with fastp, clones called with MiXCR, in-frame beta chains kept. Each CDR3 protein gets just one entry, which takes the most common genes and DNA from the rows behind it. This sample comprises around 150,000 distinct CDR3 sequences, about 93% of them detected only once. Jointly, the top ten make up 0.11% to 0.15% of the sample. The sample consisted of CD4+ T cells from PBMCs. Source of these receptors: a human donor in good health.

The genes are TRBV29-1 and TRBJ2-5; 9 bases agree with TRBD1. From germline, CDR1 is SQVTM and CDR2 ANQGSEA. The trim removed 4 bases at V and 3 bases at J, leaving 0 bases unmatched. The CDR3 spans 12 residues. The CDR3 region has the DNA TGCAGCGTTGGGACAGGGGAAGAGACCCAGTACTTC. This gives the protein CSVGTGEETQYF.

This CDR3 is CASSLVRGLRDEQYF. DNA for the CDR3: TGTGCCAGCAGCTTAGTTCGGGGACTGAGGGACGAGCAGTACTTC. The chain uses TRBV7-2 and TRBJ2-7; perhaps TRBD2 as D (6 bases). This CDR3 contains 15 residues. Looked up from germline, CDR1 is SGHTA and CDR2 is FQGNSA. Trimming removed 1 base at V and 5 bases at J, with 15 bases between.

This rearrangement joins TRBV7-9 to TRBJ1-5; D gene uncertain. Germline CDR1 and CDR2: SEHNR and FQNEAQ (reference sequence). The CDR3 is 10 residues long. Trimming took 10 bases from V and 4 from J, leaving 5 bases between them. CDR3 DNA sequence: TGTGCCATTCGAAATCAGCCCCAGCATTTT. As protein: CAIRNQPQHF.

In DNA form, the CDR3 reads TGTGCCAGCAGTTTATACAGCCAAGAGACCCAGTACTTC. Its translation is CASSLYSQETQYF. The rearrangement joins TRBV12-3 or TRBV12-4 to TRBJ2-5; D uncertain. Trimming left V 2 bases short and J 1 base short, with 5 bases between. This CDR3 is built from 13 residues.

The V and J genes are TRBV27 and TRBJ1-6; D is undetermined. The CDR3 runs 13 residues. Trimming stripped 2 bases from V and 7 bases from J, with 6 bases between. Germline V gene data show CDR1 as MNHEY and CDR2 as SMNVEV (reference sequence). The CDR3 nucleotides read TGTGCCAGCAGTTTAGATCCGAATTCACCCCTCCACTTT. Its protein is CASSLDPNSPLHF.

The V and J genes are TRBV7-2 and TRBJ1-2; TRBD1 matches at 8 bases. Germline trimming cut 5 bases from V and 7 bases from J; bases unmatched to any gene: 6. The CDR3 is 13 residues long. Germline V lookup: CDR1 SGHTA, CDR2 FQGNSA. The CDR3 coding sequence is TGTGCCAGCAGCCCGGACAGGGATTCTGGCTACACCTTC. Translating it yields CASSPDRDSGYTF.

The chain is built from TRBV20-1 and TRBJ1-5; possible D gene TRBD1, 6 bases. Germline CDR1 is DFQATT and CDR2 is SNEGSKA (reference sequence). There are 18 residues in the CDR3. Trimming pared 0 bases from V and 10 bases from J, leaving 28 bases between. CDR3 bases: TGCAGTGCTAGAGATGTCGCCCAGGGACACCGGATCCTGATACCCCAGCATTTT. This encodes CSARDVAQGHRILIPQHF.

The chain is built from TRBV7-9 and TRBJ1-2; D is ambiguous. Trimming took off 4 bases at V and 2 bases at J, with 14 bases between the two ends. Germline CDR1 SEHNR, CDR2 FQNEAQ (reference sequence). The CDR3 is 15 residues long. CDR3 sequence (DNA): TGTGCCAGCAGCTCAGCCTTGGGAGGGAACTATGGCTACACCTTC. It encodes CASSSALGGNYGYTF.

This clonotype was picked up one time. The chain has TRBV29-1 and TRBJ1-2; 9 bases map to TRBD1. The CDR3 totals 14 residues. V was clipped by 6 bases and J by 2 bases; unmatched bases: 7. Germline values: CDR1 SQVTM, CDR2 ANQGSEA. CDR3 sequence reads: CSVLNRGPNYGYTF. Here the CDR3 DNA reads TGCAGCGTGCTGAACAGGGGGCCGAACTATGGCTACACCTTC.

This chain links TRBV3-1 with TRBJ2-3, with 10 bases lining up with TRBD1. J was trimmed by 9 bases and V by 0 bases; bases with no gene match: 6. The germline gives CDR1 LGHDT, CDR2 YNNKEL (reference sequence). The CDR3 covers 15 residues. In nucleotides, the CDR3 is TGTGCCAGCAGCCAAGAGGGACAGGGGCTGGGAACGCAGTATTTT. It codes for CASSQEGQGLGTQYF.

With respect to this clonotype: The junction departs from the called germline gene at one end, perhaps through a read error. The chain combines TRBV6-2 or TRBV6-3 with TRBJ2-7; 11 positions agree with TRBD1. The CDR3 has 11 amino acids. The germline V gene encodes CDR1 MNHEY and CDR2 SVGEGT. The CDR3 nucleotides read TGTGCCAGCAGTCAGGGACAGGGGGAGAACTTC. Encoded protein: CASSQGQGENF.

This rearrangement joins TRBV5-1 to TRBJ2-5; no firm D call. Trimming took 4 bases from V and 1 from J, leaving 11 bases between them. This CDR3 comprises 14 residues. The germline gives CDR1 SGHRS, CDR2 YFSETQ. CDR3 sequence: CASSRPGSQETQYF. As DNA, the CDR3 is TGCGCCAGCAGCAGACCTGGGTCCCAAGAGACCCAGTACTTC. The variable domain in full, completed from reference TRBV5-1 and TRBJ2-5, reads KAGVTQTPRYLIKTRGQQVTLSCSPISGHRSVSWYQQTPGQGLQFLFEYFSETQRNKGNFPGRFSGRQFSNSRSEMNVSTLELGDSALYLCASSRPGSQETQYFGPGTRLLVL.

V usage is TRBV4-3 and J usage is TRBJ2-1; 8 bases fit TRBD2. Germline V gene sequence: CDR1 LGHNA, CDR2 YSLEER. This CDR3 has 14 residues. The ends lost 0 bases at V and 9 bases at J; junction bases unmatched: 4. The CDR3 loop is CASSQDRGGTEQFF. The CDR3 DNA follows: TGCGCCAGCAGCCAAGATCGGGGGGGGACTGAGCAGTTCTTC.

The chain couples TRBV3-1 to TRBJ2-3, with 15 nucleotides matching TRBD2. There are 17 residues in the CDR3. Trimming took 4 bases from V and 0 from J; bases not matched to a gene: 2. Germline CDR1 reads LGHDT; CDR2 reads YNNKEL (reference sequence). As DNA, the CDR3 is TGTGCCAGCAGCCCCGGGACTAGCGGGGGGAGCACAGATACGCAGTATTTT. The encoded protein is CASSPGTSGGSTDTQYF.

The rearrangement joins TRBV20-1 to TRBJ1-2; TRBD1 aligns across 7 bases. Germline V gene sequence: CDR1 DFQATT, CDR2 SNEGSKA (reference sequence). The ends lost 5 bases at V and 0 bases at J; junction bases unmatched: 3. CDR3 size: 13 residues. As DNA, the CDR3 is TGCAGTGCTCCCGGGACAGCTAACTATGGCTACACCTTC. Translated: CSAPGTANYGYTF.

This chain uses TRBV9 with TRBJ2-5, with D possibly TRBD1 on 6 matching bases. V was trimmed by 0 bases and J by 4 bases, leaving 10 bases between them. The CDR3 has 14 amino acids. Germline V gene data show CDR1 as SGDLS and CDR2 as YYNGEE. The CDR3 DNA sequence: TGTGCCAGCAGCGTAGGTCAGGGGAGAGAGACCCAGTACTTC. Translation: CASSVGQGRETQYF.

The chain uses TRBV20-1 and TRBJ2-1; no reliable D call. V was pared by 3 bases and J by 7 bases, with 13 bases between. The CDR3 has 13 residues. Germline V CDR1 and CDR2: DFQATT, SNEGSKA (reference sequence). The CDR3 region is CSARTAKENEQFF. CDR3 nucleotide sequence: TGCAGTGCTAGGACGGCTAAGGAGAATGAGCAGTTCTTC.

This chain connects TRBV29-1 to TRBJ1-2; 7 nucleotides agree with TRBD1. CDR3 length: 14 residues. From germline, CDR1 is SQVTM and CDR2 ANQGSEA. V shed 4 bases and J 7 bases; nucleotides not matched to a gene: 12. Written as DNA, the CDR3 is TGCAGCGTTGCCCCCCTCGGACAGGTCTTTGGCTACACCTTC. Translating it yields CSVAPLGQVFGYTF.

V usage is TRBV19 and J usage is TRBJ2-3; a possible D gene is TRBD2 (6 bases). The CDR3 has 13 residues. Trimming pared 9 bases from V and 0 bases from J, leaving 10 bases between. Germline assignment: CDR1 LNHDA and CDR2 SQIVND (reference sequence). The CDR3 bases are TGTGCCAGCCGCGGGACTAGCACAGATACGCAGTATTTT. Amino acid sequence: CASRGTSTDTQYF.

The rearrangement links TRBV3-1 to TRBJ2-4; D gene ambiguous. In germline, CDR1 is LGHDT, CDR2 YNNKEL (reference sequence). This CDR3 spans 17 amino acids. Trimming stripped 1 base from V and 0 bases from J, with 13 bases between. CDR3 DNA sequence: TGTGCCAGCAGCCAAGCCATCGGGCGATTAGCCAAAAACATTCAGTACTTC. The encoded protein is CASSQAIGRLAKNIQYF.

V gene TRBV2 combines with J gene TRBJ1-1; D perhaps matches TRBD1 (5 bases). V was shortened by 6 bases and J by 1 base, with 12 bases between the two germline ends. This CDR3 has 14 residues. Germline V gene lookup returns CDR1 SNHLY and CDR2 FYNNEI. In DNA form, the CDR3 reads TGTGCCAGCAGCTTAAGACAGAAGAACACTGAAGCTTTCTTT. Protein sequence: CASSLRQKNTEAFF.

This chain joins TRBV7-2 and TRBJ2-5; D uncertain. Germline-derived CDR1 and CDR2 are SGHTA and FQGNSA. Trimming cost V 5 bases and J 7 bases, with 14 bases left between them. This CDR3 has 13 amino acids. For the CDR3, the DNA is TGTGCCAGCAGCCCGCCCCCGGGCGGGACCCAGTACTTC. Translated: CASSPPPGGTQYF.

V and J are TRBV6-5 and TRBJ2-7; D gene uncertain. Trimming shortened V by 0 bases and J by 3 bases, and 12 bases separated the two germline ends. The CDR3 runs 15 residues. The germline gives CDR1 MNHEY, CDR2 SVGAGI. CDR3 in DNA: TGTGCCAGCAGTTACTCGTCCGGGCTGGGCTACGAGCAGTACTTC. Translation gives CASSYSSGLGYEQYF.

The chain carries TRBV7-2 and TRBJ2-3; D is unclear. Germline CDR1 reads SGHTA; CDR2 reads FQGNSA. Between the trimmed V and J ends, which lost 1 base and 5 bases, there was a span of 10 bases. This CDR3 comprises 14 residues. The CDR3 DNA sequence: TGTGCCAGCAGCTTAGGTGGGCCAGGAGATACGCAGTATTTT. This gives the protein CASSLGGPGDTQYF.

The rearrangement joins TRBV30 to TRBJ2-7; D not certain. The germline V gene encodes CDR1 GTSNPN and CDR2 SVGIG (reference sequence). This CDR3 region has 10 residues. The CDR3 coding sequence is TGTCACCCGGAAACCTACGAGCAGTACTTC. Amino acids: CHPETYEQYF.

CDR3 region: CASSASGGSLNTQYF. DNA of the CDR3: TGTGCCAGCAGCGCCAGCGGGGGGTCCCTTAATACGCAGTATTTT. This chain links TRBV7-2 with TRBJ2-3, with 9 bases fitting TRBD2. Per the germline V gene, CDR1 is SGHTA and CDR2 is FQGNSA. The CDR3 is made up of 15 amino acids. V was pared by 5 bases and J by 7 bases, with 10 bases of the junction left unmatched.

This clonotype appeared a single time. The J gene is TRBJ1-1, the V gene TRBV30; D unresolved. V was shortened by 3 bases and J by 1 base, with 12 bases between the two germline ends. The CDR3 extends over 14 amino acids. Per germline, CDR1 GTSNPN and CDR2 SVGIG (reference sequence). The CDR3 DNA follows: TGTGCCTGGAGAAGAACACGCCCGAACACTGAAGCTTTCTTT. Translation gives CAWRRTRPNTEAFF.

The chain uses TRBV28 and TRBJ1-5, with D uncertain. CDR1 and CDR2 (germline): MDHEN, SYDVKM. The ends were cut back, 7 bases at V and 3 bases at J, with 19 bases in the middle. This CDR3 region has 16 residues. In DNA, the CDR3 is TGTGCCAGCACCAAACCCGCTGCCCGGCCCAATCAGCCCCAGCATTTT. It translates to CASTKPAARPNQPQHF.

The V gene is TRBV6-6, the J gene TRBJ2-7; TRBD1 agrees at 10 bases. Germline-derived CDR1 and CDR2 are MNHNY and SVGAGI (reference sequence). This CDR3 has 16 amino acids. The V and J ends lost 6 bases and 6 bases, in that order; junction bases with no gene match: 14. The CDR3 DNA follows: TGTGCCAGCAGCTACCCAACCGGGACAGGGGTATCCGAGCAGTACTTC. This sequence encodes CASSYPTGTGVSEQYF.

In its sample, this clonotype was seen once. This chain uses TRBV20-1 with TRBJ2-5; 8 positions agree with TRBD2. Germline V gene data show CDR1 as DFQATT and CDR2 as SNEGSKA (reference sequence). V shed 3 bases and J 1 base; nucleotides not matched to a gene: 7. The CDR3 is made up of 15 amino acids. The CDR3 region is CSASVAGGRQETQYF. The CDR3, as DNA: TGCAGTGCTAGTGTTGCGGGGGGCCGCCAAGAGACCCAGTACTTC.

The rearrangement joins TRBV28 to TRBJ1-2, with 8 nucleotides matching TRBD1. This CDR3 has 14 residues. Germline loops: CDR1 MDHEN, CDR2 SYDVKM. V was clipped by 2 bases and J by 4 bases; unmatched bases: 3. CDR3 sequence reads: CASSLEDRGYGYTF. The CDR3 DNA sequence: TGTGCCAGCAGTTTAGAAGACAGGGGCTATGGCTACACCTTC.